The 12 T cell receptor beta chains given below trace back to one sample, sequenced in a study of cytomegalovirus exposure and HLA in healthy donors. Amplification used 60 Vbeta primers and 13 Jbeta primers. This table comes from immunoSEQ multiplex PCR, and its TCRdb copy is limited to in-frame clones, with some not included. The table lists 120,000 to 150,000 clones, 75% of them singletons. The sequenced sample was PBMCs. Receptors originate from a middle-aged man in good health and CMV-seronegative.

The CDR3 sequence: CARNWDSRTDTQYF. As DNA, the CDR3 is TGTGCCAGAAACTGGGACAGTCGCACAGATACGCAGTATTTT. The V call is TRBV14, the J call TRBJ2-3; 7 nucleotides align to TRBD1. This CDR3 comprises 14 residues. The trim removed 9 bases at V and 1 base at J, leaving 7 bases unmatched. Per germline, CDR1 SGHDN and CDR2 FVKESK.

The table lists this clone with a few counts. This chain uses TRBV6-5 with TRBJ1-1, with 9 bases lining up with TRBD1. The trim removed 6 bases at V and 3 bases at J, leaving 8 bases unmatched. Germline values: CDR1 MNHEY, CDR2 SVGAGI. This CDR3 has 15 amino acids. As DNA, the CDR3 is TGTGCCAGCAGCCGGGACAGGGATGTGGACACTGAAGCTTTCTTT. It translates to CASSRDRDVDTEAFF.

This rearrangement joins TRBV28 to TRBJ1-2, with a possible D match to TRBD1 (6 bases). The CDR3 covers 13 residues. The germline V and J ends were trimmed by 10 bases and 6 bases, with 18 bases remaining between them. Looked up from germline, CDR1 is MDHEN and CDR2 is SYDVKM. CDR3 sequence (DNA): TGTGCCACCTCCGGACAGCTAACCCATGGCTACACCTTC. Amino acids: CATSGQLTHGYTF.

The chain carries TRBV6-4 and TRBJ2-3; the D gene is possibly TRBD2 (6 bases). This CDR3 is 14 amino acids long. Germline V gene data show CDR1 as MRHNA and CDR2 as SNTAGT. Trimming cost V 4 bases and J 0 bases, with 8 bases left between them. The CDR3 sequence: CASSAGLSTDTQYF. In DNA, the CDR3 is TGTGCCAGCAGTGCTGGACTAAGCACAGATACGCAGTATTTT.

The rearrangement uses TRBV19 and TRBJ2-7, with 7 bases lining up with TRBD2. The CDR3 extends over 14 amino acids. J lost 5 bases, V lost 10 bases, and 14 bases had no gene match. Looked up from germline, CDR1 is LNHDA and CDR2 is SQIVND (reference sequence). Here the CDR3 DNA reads TGTGCCACTAGATGGGGCGGGGGATTGGACGAGCAGTACTTC. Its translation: CATRWGGGLDEQYF.

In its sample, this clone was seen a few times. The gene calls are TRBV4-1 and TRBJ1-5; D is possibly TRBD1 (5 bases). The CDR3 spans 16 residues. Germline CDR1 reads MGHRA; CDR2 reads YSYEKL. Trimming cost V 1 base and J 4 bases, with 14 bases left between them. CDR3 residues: CASSQVERGWNQPQHF. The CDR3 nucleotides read TGCGCCAGCAGCCAAGTTGAAAGGGGTTGGAATCAGCCCCAGCATTTT.

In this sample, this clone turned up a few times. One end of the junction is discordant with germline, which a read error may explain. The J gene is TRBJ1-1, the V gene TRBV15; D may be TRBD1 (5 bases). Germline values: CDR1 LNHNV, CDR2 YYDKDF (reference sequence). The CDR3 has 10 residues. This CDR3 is CGGKETEAFF. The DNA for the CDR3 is TGCGGGGGGAAGGAAACTGAAGCTTTCTTT.

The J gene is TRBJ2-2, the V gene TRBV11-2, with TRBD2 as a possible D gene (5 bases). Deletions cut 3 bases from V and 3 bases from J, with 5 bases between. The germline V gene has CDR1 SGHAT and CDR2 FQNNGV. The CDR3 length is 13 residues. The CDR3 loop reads CASSLGDTGELFF. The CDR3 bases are TGTGCCAGCAGCTTGGGAGACACCGGGGAGCTGTTTTTT. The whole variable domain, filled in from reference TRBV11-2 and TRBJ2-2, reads EAGVAQSPRYKIIEKRQSVAFWCNPISGHATLYWYQQILGQGPKLLIQFQNNGVVDDSQLPKDRFSAERLKGVDSTLKIQPAKLEDSAVYLCASSLGDTGELFFGEGSRLTVL.

The CDR3 bases are TGTGCCAGCAGCCGACTAGCGGGGGCCCAAGAGACCCAGTACTTC. Its translation: CASSRLAGAQETQYF. The chain recombines TRBV6-5 with TRBJ2-5; 12 positions agree with TRBD2. The CDR3 extends over 15 amino acids. The V gene end was trimmed by 6 bases and the J gene end by 1 base; junction bases not matched to a gene: 3. The germline gives CDR1 MNHEY, CDR2 SVGAGI.

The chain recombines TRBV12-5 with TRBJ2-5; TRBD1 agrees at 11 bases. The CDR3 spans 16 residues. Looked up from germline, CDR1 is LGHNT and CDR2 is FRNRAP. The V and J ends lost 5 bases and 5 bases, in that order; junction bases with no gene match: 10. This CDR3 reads CASGHGQGARQETQYF. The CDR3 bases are TGTGCTAGTGGTCACGGACAGGGGGCTCGGCAGGAGACCCAGTACTTC.

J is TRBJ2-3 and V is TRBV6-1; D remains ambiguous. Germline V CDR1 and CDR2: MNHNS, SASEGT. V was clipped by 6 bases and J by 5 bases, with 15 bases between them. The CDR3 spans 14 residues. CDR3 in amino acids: CASRRSTEIDTQYF. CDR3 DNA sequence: TGTGCCAGCAGGAGGTCCACCGAAATAGATACGCAGTATTTT.

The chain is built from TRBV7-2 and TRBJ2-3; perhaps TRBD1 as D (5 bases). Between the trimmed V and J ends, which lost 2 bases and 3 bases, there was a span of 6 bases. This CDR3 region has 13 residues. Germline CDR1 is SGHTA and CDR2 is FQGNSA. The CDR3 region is CASSLRQTDTQYF. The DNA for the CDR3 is TGTGCCAGCAGCTTAAGACAGACAGATACGCAGTATTTT.